The 12 T cell receptor beta chains reported below all come from one sample, sequenced in a study of T cell responses to AZD1222 COVID-19 vaccine. The method was immunoSEQ multiplex PCR; TCRdb's version includes in-frame clones alone and lacks a portion of them. The sample has about 140,000 clones; roughly 92% are singletons. Sequencing was performed on peripheral blood, taken 28 days after the second AZD1222 dose. These receptor sequences come from an adult who received the AZD1222 COVID-19 vaccine.

The J gene is TRBJ2-7, the V gene TRBV19, with no clear D. CDR1 and CDR2 from the germline V gene are LNHDA and SQIVND (reference sequence). V was cut by 8 bases and J by 5 bases, with 10 bases left in between. This CDR3 is 11 amino acids long. CDR3 protein: CASGFGDEQYF. The CDR3 DNA reads TGTGCCAGTGGCTTTGGGGACGAGCAGTACTTC.

This rearrangement joins TRBV11-2 to TRBJ2-7, with TRBD2 matching 11 bases. The CDR3 covers 18 residues. Germline CDR1 is SGHAT and CDR2 is FQNNGV. V dropped 1 base and J dropped 0; count of bases not matched to a gene: 8. CDR3 residues: CASSLAAGTSGLSYEQYF. The DNA for the CDR3 is TGTGCCAGCAGCTTAGCGGCGGGGACTAGCGGTCTCTCCTACGAGCAGTACTTC.

The V gene is TRBV28, the J gene TRBJ1-2; D gene uncertain. Trimming left V 2 bases short and J 8 bases short, with 18 bases between. Germline V lookup: CDR1 MDHEN, CDR2 SYDVKM. The CDR3 length is 15 residues. CDR3 residues: CASSLPGPSWAGYTF. The CDR3, as DNA: TGTGCCAGCAGTTTACCCGGGCCGTCATGGGCCGGCTACACCTTC.

The chain carries TRBV6-5 and TRBJ1-5; D is ambiguous. Germline values: CDR1 MNHEY, CDR2 SVGAGI. Trimming stripped 7 bases from V and 3 bases from J, with 16 bases between. There are 15 residues in the CDR3. For the CDR3, the DNA is TGTGCCAGCACCCCCCGAGAAGGGAACAATCAGCCCCAGCATTTT. It encodes CASTPREGNNQPQHF.

CDR3 in amino acids: CASGKQGGQNIQYF. The CDR3 nucleotides are TGTGCCAGCGGCAAACAGGGCGGTCAAAACATTCAGTACTTC. V usage is TRBV5-6 and J usage is TRBJ2-4; TRBD1 is a possible D gene (6 bases). This CDR3 is 14 amino acids long. From germline, CDR1 is SGHDT and CDR2 YYEEEE. V was cut by 7 bases and J by 5 bases, with 16 bases left in between.

The chain has TRBV6-1 and TRBJ1-1; D possibly corresponds to TRBD1 (5 bases). V gave up 0 bases and J gave up 1 base, with 9 bases separating them. The V gene's germline CDR1 is MNHNS and CDR2 SASEGT. The CDR3 loop spans 15 amino acids. CDR3 nucleotide sequence: TGTGCCAGCAGTGAAGCGAGGGGCCGGAACACTGAAGCTTTCTTT. Translating it yields CASSEARGRNTEAFF.

This chain links TRBV11-3 with TRBJ2-1, with D possibly being TRBD1 (6 bases). CDR3 length: 15 amino acids. CDR1 and CDR2 (germline): SGHNT, YENEEA. V shed 1 base and J shed 5 bases, with 12 bases lying between them. CDR3 protein: CASSLGQGSNNEQFF. The CDR3 bases are TGTGCCAGCAGCTTAGGGCAGGGGAGCAACAATGAGCAGTTCTTC.

V gene TRBV27 combines with J gene TRBJ2-1; TRBD2 matches at 7 bases. Germline-derived CDR1 and CDR2 are MNHEY and SMNVEV (reference sequence). V gave up 3 bases and J gave up 6 bases; unmatched junction bases: 2. The CDR3 consists of 13 residues. The CDR3 protein is CASSFGGINEQFF. The CDR3 coding sequence is TGTGCCAGCAGTTTCGGGGGGATCAATGAGCAGTTCTTC.

The V and J genes are TRBV3-1 (or the pseudogene TRBV3-2) and TRBJ2-7; 10 bases fit TRBD2. The CDR3 is 16 amino acids. V gave up 3 bases and J gave up 1 base; unmatched junction bases: 6. CDR1 LGHDT and CDR2 YNNKEL come from the germline V gene (reference sequence). This CDR3 is CASSQYSGRTSYEQYF. The CDR3 DNA reads as TGTGCCAGCAGCCAGTATAGCGGGAGGACTTCCTACGAGCAGTACTTC.

The chain recombines TRBV7-3 with TRBJ2-1, with 7 bases that match TRBD1. V lost 5 bases and J lost 4; bases outside the gene matches: 8. This CDR3 is 15 amino acids long. Germline V gene sequence: CDR1 SGHTA, CDR2 FQGTGA. In DNA form, the CDR3 reads TGTGCCAGCAGCCTGGGACAGTCTCGTTACAATGAGCAGTTCTTC. The encoded protein is CASSLGQSRYNEQFF.

The gene calls are TRBV2 and TRBJ2-1; 9 nucleotides align to TRBD2. From germline, CDR1 is SNHLY and CDR2 FYNNEI. After removal of 9 bases from V and 5 bases from J, the junction contained 8 bases not matched to a gene. The length of the CDR3 is 14 residues. DNA for the CDR3: TGTGCCAGTAGGGGCCTAGCGGGACACAATGAGCAGTTCTTC. Amino acids: CASRGLAGHNEQFF.

V is TRBV5-1 and J is TRBJ1-2, with a possible D match to TRBD1 (5 bases). CDR3 length: 13 amino acids. Germline assignment: CDR1 SGHRS and CDR2 YFSETQ. The V gene lost 3 bases and the J gene lost 1 base, with 7 bases spanning the gap. In nucleotides, the CDR3 is TGCGCCAGCAGCTACGACAGTAACTATGGCTACACCTTC. Its protein product is CASSYDSNYGYTF.